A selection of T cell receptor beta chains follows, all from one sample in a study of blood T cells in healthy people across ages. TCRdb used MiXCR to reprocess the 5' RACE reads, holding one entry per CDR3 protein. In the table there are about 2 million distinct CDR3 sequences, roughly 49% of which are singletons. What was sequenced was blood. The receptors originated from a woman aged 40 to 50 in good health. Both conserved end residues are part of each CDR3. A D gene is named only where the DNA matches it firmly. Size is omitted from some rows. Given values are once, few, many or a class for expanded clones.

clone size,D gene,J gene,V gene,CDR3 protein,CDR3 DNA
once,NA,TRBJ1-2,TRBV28,CASRRTTNWDYGYTF,TGTGCCAGCAGAAGGACCACGAACTGGGACTATGGCTACACCTTC
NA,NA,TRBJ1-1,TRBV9,CASSVVVRDAEAFF,TGTGCCAGCAGCGTAGTCGTCCGGGACGCTGAAGCTTTCTTT
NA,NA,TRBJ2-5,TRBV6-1,CASSEQLKTQYF,TGTGCCAGCAGTGAACAGTTAAAGACCCAGTACTTC
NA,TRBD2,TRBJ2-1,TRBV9,CASSVLISGGKQFF,TGTGCCAGCAGCGTATTGATCAGCGGGGGAAAGCAGTTCTTC
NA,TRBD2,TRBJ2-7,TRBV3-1,CASSPIGLAGYEQYF,TGTGCCAGCAGCCCTATAGGGCTAGCGGGTTACGAGCAGTACTTC
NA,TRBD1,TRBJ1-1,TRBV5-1,CASSLLGQPGNTEAFF,TGCGCCAGCAGCTTGTTGGGACAGCCTGGGAACACTGAAGCTTTCTTT
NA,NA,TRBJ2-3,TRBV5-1,CASKIFRDSSSTDTQYF,TGCGCCAGCAAGATTTTCCGGGATTCTTCTAGCACAGATACGCAGTATTTT
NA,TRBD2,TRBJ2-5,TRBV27,CASRQRTSLAGETQYF,TGTGCCAGCAGACAGCGGACTAGCCTGGCGGGGGAGACCCAGTACTTC
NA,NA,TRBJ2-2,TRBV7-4,CASTLGDTGELFF,TGTGCCAGCACCTTAGGGGACACCGGGGAGCTGTTTTTT
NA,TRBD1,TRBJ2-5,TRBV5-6,CASSRTKLSGQGYQETQYF,TGTGCCAGCAGCCGAACAAAGCTCTCGGGACAGGGGTACCAAGAGACCCAGTACTTC
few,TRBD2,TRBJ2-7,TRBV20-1,CSAISGGYYEQYF,TGCAGTGCCATCAGCGGGGGATACTACGAGCAGTACTTC
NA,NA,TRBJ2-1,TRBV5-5,CASRSRQHSSYNEQFF,TGTGCCAGCCGCTCAAGACAGCACAGCTCCTACAATGAGCAGTTCTTC
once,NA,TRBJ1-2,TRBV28,CASSLPGEVNYGYTF,TGTGCCAGCAGTTTACCGGGGGAGGTAAACTATGGCTACACCTTC
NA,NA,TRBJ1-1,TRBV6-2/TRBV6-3,CASSYSPAGAMNTEAFF,TGTGCCAGCAGTTACTCCCCGGCGGGGGCGATGAACACTGAAGCTTTCTTT
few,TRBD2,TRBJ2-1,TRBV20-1,CSARDRRGGLVNEQFF,TGCAGTGCTAGAGACAGACGGGGGGGCCTCGTCAATGAGCAGTTCTTC
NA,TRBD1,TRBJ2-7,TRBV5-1,CASSDLTGNSYEQYF,TGCGCCAGCAGCGATCTGACAGGGAACTCCTACGAGCAGTACTTC
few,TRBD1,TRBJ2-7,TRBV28,CASSPSSDRGYEQYF,TGTGCCAGCAGTCCGAGTTCCGACAGGGGCTACGAGCAGTACTTC
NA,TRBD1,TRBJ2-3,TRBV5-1,CASNQAGQGDTDTQYF,TGCGCCAGCAACCAAGCTGGACAGGGGGACACAGATACGCAGTATTTT
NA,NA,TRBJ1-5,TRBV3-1,CASSQDGLGNQPQHF,TGTGCCAGCAGCCAAGACGGGCTGGGCAATCAGCCCCAGCATTTT
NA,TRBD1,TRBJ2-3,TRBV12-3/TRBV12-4,CASSLAPGDRVPDTQYF,TGTGCCAGCAGTTTAGCGCCAGGGGACAGGGTCCCAGATACGCAGTATTTT
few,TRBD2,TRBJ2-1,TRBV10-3,CAISGLAGGLGRYEQFF,TGTGCCATCAGTGGCCTAGCGGGGGGCCTCGGGCGTTATGAGCAGTTCTTC
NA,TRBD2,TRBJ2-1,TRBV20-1,CSATSGGANEQFF,TGCAGTGCTACTAGCGGGGGGGCAAATGAGCAGTTCTTC
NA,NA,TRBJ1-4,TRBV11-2,CATYGPQEKLFF,TGTGCCACCTATGGACCCCAAGAAAAACTGTTTTTT
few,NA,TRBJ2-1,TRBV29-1,CSVEWGNEQFF,TGCAGCGTTGAATGGGGAAATGAGCAGTTCTTC
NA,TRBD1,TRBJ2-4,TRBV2,CASSGLQGAVKNIQYF,TGTGCCAGCAGTGGATTACAGGGGGCAGTCAAAAACATTCAGTACTTC
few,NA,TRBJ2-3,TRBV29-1,CSAGPGQSTDTQYF,TGCAGCGCTGGGCCGGGACAAAGCACAGATACGCAGTATTTT
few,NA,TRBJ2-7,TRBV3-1,CASSRRSEGSYEQYF,TGTGCCAGCAGCCGAAGGAGCGAGGGGTCCTACGAGCAGTACTTC
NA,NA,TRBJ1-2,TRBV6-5,CASRKRIDSENYGYTF,TGTGCCAGCAGAAAGAGGATTGACAGTGAGAACTATGGCTACACCTTC
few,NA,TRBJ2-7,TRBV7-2,CASATSGGTYEQYF,TGTGCCAGCGCTACGTCGGGGGGCACCTACGAGCAGTACTTC
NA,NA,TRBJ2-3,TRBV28,CASGGRITDTQYF,TGTGCCAGTGGGGGGCGGATCACAGATACGCAGTATTTT
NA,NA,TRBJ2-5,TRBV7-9,CASSRSRRGGSQETQYF,TGTGCCAGCAGCCGGAGTAGAAGGGGGGGGAGCCAAGAGACCCAGTACTTC
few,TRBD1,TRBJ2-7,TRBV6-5,CASTSRGPYEQYF,TGTGCCAGCACCTCCAGGGGGCCCTACGAGCAGTACTTC
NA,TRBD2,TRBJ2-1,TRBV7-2,CASSFPRAGGRYNEQFF,TGTGCCAGCAGCTTCCCCCGGGCGGGGGGGCGTTACAATGAGCAGTTCTTC
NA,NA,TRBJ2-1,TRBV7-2,CASSTRDGHNEQFF,TGTGCCAGCAGCACCCGGGACGGACACAATGAGCAGTTCTTC
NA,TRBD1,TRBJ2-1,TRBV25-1,CASSGTGFDEQFF,TGTGCCAGCAGTGGGACAGGGTTCGATGAGCAGTTCTTC
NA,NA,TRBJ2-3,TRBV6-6,CASSYSQGGAGNTQYF,TGTGCCAGCAGTTACTCCCAAGGGGGGGCGGGAAATACGCAGTATTTT
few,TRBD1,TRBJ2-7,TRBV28,CASIPTRPGQGFYEQYF,TGTGCCAGCATTCCCACGAGGCCGGGACAGGGGTTCTACGAGCAGTACTTC
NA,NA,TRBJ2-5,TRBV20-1,CSASKQEETQYF,TGCAGTGCTAGTAAGCAGGAGGAGACCCAGTACTTC
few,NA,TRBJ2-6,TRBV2,CASSESPSGANVLTF,TGTGCCAGCAGTGAAAGTCCATCTGGGGCCAACGTCCTGACTTTC
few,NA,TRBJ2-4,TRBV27,CASSDTARQDVQYF,TGTGCCAGCAGCGATACGGCTAGACAGGACGTTCAGTACTTC
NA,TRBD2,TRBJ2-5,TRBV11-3,CASSYGLAKKETQYF,TGTGCCAGCAGTTACGGACTAGCGAAAAAAGAGACCCAGTACTTC
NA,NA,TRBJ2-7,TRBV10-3,CAISVGEAQYF,TGTGCCATCAGTGTGGGAGAGGCCCAGTACTTC
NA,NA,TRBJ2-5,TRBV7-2,CASSLMGTSNQETQYF,TGTGCCAGCAGCCTGATGGGGACAAGCAACCAAGAGACCCAGTACTTC
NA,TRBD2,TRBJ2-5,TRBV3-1,CASSQVDGGIQETQYF,TGTGCCAGCAGCCAAGTCGACGGGGGGATCCAAGAGACCCAGTACTTC
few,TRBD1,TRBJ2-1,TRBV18,CASSPGTGAFEQFF,TGTGCCAGCTCACCAGGGACAGGGGCATTTGAGCAGTTCTTC
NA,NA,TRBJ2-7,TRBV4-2,CASSQDQREGEQYF,TGTGCCAGCAGCCAAGATCAAAGGGAAGGCGAGCAGTACTTC
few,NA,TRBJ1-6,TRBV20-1,CSARDKTYNSPLHF,TGCAGTGCTAGAGATAAGACGTATAATTCACCCCTCCACTTT
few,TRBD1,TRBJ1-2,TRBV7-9,CASSPAGQELYGYTF,TGTGCCAGCAGCCCCGCGGGACAGGAACTCTATGGCTACACCTTC
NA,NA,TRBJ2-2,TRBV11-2,CASSQEGGTGELFF,TGTGCCAGCAGTCAGGAGGGGGGCACCGGGGAGCTGTTTTTT